The 7 T cell receptor beta chains reported below all come from one sample, sequenced in a study of blood T cell repertoires in COVID-19. Sequenced by immunoSEQ multiplex PCR; TCRdb stores in-frame clones only, minus some. The sample has approximately 230,000 clones, 82% seen once. Sequenced: peripheral blood. The receptors come from a woman of 80 years or more with active or convalescent COVID-19.

V is TRBV7-8 and J is TRBJ2-2, with no clear D. Germline V gene lookup returns CDR1 SGHVS and CDR2 FQNEAQ. This CDR3 has 11 residues. Trimming removed 4 bases at V and 6 bases at J, with 3 bases between. The CDR3 spells CASSSSGELFF. In DNA, the CDR3 is TGTGCCAGCAGCTCATCCGGGGAGCTGTTTTTT. Based on the CDR3 plus reference TRBV7-8 and TRBJ2-2, the full variable domain is GAGVSQSPRYKVAKRGQDVALRCDPISGHVSLFWYQQALGQGPEFLTYFQNEAQLDKSGLPSDRFFAERPEGSVSTLKIQRTQQEDSAVYLCASSSSGELFFGEGSRLTVL.

CDR3 nucleotide sequence: TGCGCCAGCAGCTTCCTAACAGGGGCCTACAATGAGCAGTTCTTC. Translating gives CASSFLTGAYNEQFF. This chain joins TRBV5-1 and TRBJ2-1; 7 bases match TRBD1. Germline V lookup: CDR1 SGHRS, CDR2 YFSETQ. CDR3 size: 15 residues. V was pared by 2 bases and J by 2 bases, with 4 bases of the junction left unmatched.

The V and J genes are TRBV27 and TRBJ2-1; the D is unclear. Germline V gene sequence: CDR1 MNHEY, CDR2 SMNVEV (reference sequence). The ends were cut back, 7 bases at V and 4 bases at J, with 14 bases in the middle. The CDR3 has 14 residues. CDR3 residues: CASNHVQTYNEQFF. As DNA, the CDR3 is TGTGCCAGCAATCACGTACAGACATACAATGAGCAGTTCTTC.

The CDR3 region is CASRFSGQKNTEAFF. The CDR3 DNA follows: TGTGCCAGCAGATTTTCGGGACAGAAGAACACTGAAGCTTTCTTT. This chain links TRBV2 with TRBJ1-1, with 7 bases lining up with TRBD1. This CDR3 has 15 amino acids. V lost 6 bases, J lost 1 base, and 8 bases stayed unmatched. Germline V gene lookup returns CDR1 SNHLY and CDR2 FYNNEI.

The rearrangement joins TRBV24-1 to TRBJ2-3; D gene uncertain. The CDR3 is 13 residues long. V was pared by 4 bases and J by 2 bases, with 6 bases between. Germline lookup yields CDR1 KGHDR and CDR2 SFDVKD. This CDR3 reads CATSDLYTDTQYF. The DNA for the CDR3 is TGTGCCACCAGTGACCTCTACACAGATACGCAGTATTTT.

This rearrangement joins TRBV5-1 to TRBJ2-7; TRBD1 might be the D (6 bases). CDR1 and CDR2 (germline): SGHRS, YFSETQ. The V end lost 0 bases, the J end lost 3 bases, and 13 bases lay between the germline ends. CDR3 length equals 15 residues. The CDR3 protein is CASSLVADSLYEQYF. DNA for the CDR3: TGCGCCAGCAGCTTGGTGGCGGACAGCCTCTACGAGCAGTACTTC.

The V and J genes are TRBV24-1 and TRBJ2-5, with TRBD2 matching 9 bases. J gave up 2 bases and V 4 bases, and 7 bases lay outside the gene matches. Germline V gives CDR1 KGHDR, CDR2 SFDVKD. This CDR3 is 16 amino acids long. The CDR3 DNA is TGTGCCACCAGTGACTCAGCGGGGGGCGTACAAGAGACCCAGTACTTC. Its protein product is CATSDSAGGVQETQYF.